The clone carrying this TCR beta chain was observed a handful of times. Its matching antigen is unknown. This entry belongs to a study of metastatic and nonmetastatic thyroid tumors. Whole-study context: From malignant and benign thyroid patients, repertoires in blood and in tumor or nodule tissue were compared.

Study outcomes and limitations: Versus benign nodules, malignant thyroid tumors reportedly had significantly higher TCR beta diversity, in blood and tumor.

The CDR3 sequence is 14 residues long. The germline CDR1 and CDR2 sequences are MNHEY and SMNVEV (reference sequence). The V and J ends lost 5 bases and 7 bases respectively, with 16 bases between them. There were no patients who had received any treatment before thyroid surgery. Per the original methods: Across clinicopathological groups, CDR3 differences served as the basis for building a distant-metastasis classifier for papillary thyroid cancer. TCRdb re-called the PCR reads through MiXCR. These V and J calls derive from TCRdb rather than the authors' analysis. The table records 20,000 to 25,000 clones, 24% of them present only once.

This receptor was obtained from a female donor with papillary thyroid cancer or a benign thyroid nodule (not recorded which). Some clones in this sample may be carry-over from other donors' samples. The chain couples TRBV27 to TRBJ2-3; D ambiguous. Material: tumor tissue. The CDR3 nucleotides are TGTGCCAGCAGTCTTATGCCATCGGTATATACGCAGTATTTT. Translation: CASSLMPSVYTQYF.